Following are 12 T cell receptor beta chains from one sample sequenced in a study of T cells in Graves' hyperthyroidism and ophthalmopathy. TCR beta CDR3 regions were amplified from RNA. The primer set for the first-round RT-PCR of the TCR CDR3 was HTBI. One entry per CDR3 protein results from TCRdb running MiXCR on the multiplex PCR reads. The data hold hundreds of thousands of distinct CDR3 sequences, with 17% observed a single time. The material sequenced was blood. These receptors were collected from a woman under 30 with Graves' ophthalmopathy.

The chain couples TRBV4-3 to TRBJ2-7, with TRBD2 identical over 8 bases. CDR3 length: 16 residues. CDR1 is LGHNA, CDR2 YSLEER, per germline. V shed 1 base and J 0 bases; nucleotides not matched to a gene: 5. CDR3 DNA: TGCGCCAGCAGCCAAGGGATAGCGGGAAGCTCCTACGAGCAGTACTTC. It specifies CASSQGIAGSSYEQYF.

In this sample, this clonotype turned up many times. The V call is TRBV28, the J call TRBJ2-5, with 13 bases matching TRBD2. The V gene's germline CDR1 is MDHEN and CDR2 SYDVKM. The CDR3 contains 18 residues. The V segment lost 3 bases and the J segment 0 bases; nucleotides outside the gene matches: 7. The CDR3 here is CASSFGLAGATYQETQYF. The CDR3, as DNA: TGTGCCAGCAGTTTTGGACTAGCGGGAGCCACGTACCAAGAGACCCAGTACTTC.

About this clonotype: One base away lies a much larger clone, so this may be a sequencing read error. This chain connects TRBV9 to TRBJ1-1; possible D gene TRBD1, 6 bases. Germline lookup yields CDR1 SGDLS and CDR2 YYNGEE. This CDR3 contains 15 residues. DNA of the CDR3: TGTGCCGGCAGCCCCTCAAGGGGGGTCGCCACTGAAGCTTTCTTT. It is translated as CAGSPSRGVATEAFF.

This clonotype was counted a few times. This chain links TRBV6-1 with TRBJ2-7, with TRBD1 matching over 11 bases. Looked up from germline, CDR1 is MNHNS and CDR2 is SASEGT. The CDR3 is 17 residues long. V was pared by 6 bases and J by 3 bases, with 13 bases of the junction left unmatched. In DNA, the CDR3 is TGTGCCAGCAGCCGCTCACAAGGAGGGACAGGGGGCTACGAGCAGTACTTC. Translated, it gives CASSRSQGGTGGYEQYF.

This CDR3 reads CASSLGRPDKNIQYF. The CDR3 coding sequence is TGTGCCAGCAGCCTCGGGAGGCCGGACAAAAACATTCAGTACTTC. The rearrangement links TRBV12-3 or TRBV12-4 to TRBJ2-4, with 7 bases aligning to TRBD2. The junction had 8 bases not matched to a gene; V was cut back by 6 bases and J by 3 bases. The CDR3 totals 15 residues.

This clonotype was seen only a few times. The chain couples TRBV20-1 to TRBJ2-7; TRBD1 might be the D (5 bases). Looked up from germline, CDR1 is DFQATT and CDR2 is SNEGSKA (reference sequence). The germline V and J ends were trimmed by 3 bases and 2 bases, with 11 bases remaining between them. The CDR3 totals 13 residues. The CDR3 here is CSARVRVTYEQYF. CDR3 sequence (DNA): TGCAGTGCTAGGGTCAGGGTAACCTACGAGCAGTACTTC.

This clonotype was counted ten times or more. J is TRBJ2-1 and V is TRBV27; 13 nucleotides line up with TRBD2. Germline CDR1 reads MNHEY; CDR2 reads SMNVEV (reference sequence). This CDR3 comprises 14 residues. V was pared by 6 bases and J by 4 bases, with 0 bases of the junction left unmatched. This CDR3 reads CASRLAGGYNEQFF. The CDR3 DNA reads as TGTGCCAGCAGACTAGCGGGGGGGTACAATGAGCAGTTCTTC.

This clonotype was found many times. The genes are TRBV20-1 and TRBJ2-1; D not resolved. The germline V gene has CDR1 DFQATT and CDR2 SNEGSKA (reference sequence). V lost 1 base and J lost 0, with 10 bases in between. The CDR3 extends over 15 amino acids. CDR3 nucleotides: TGCAGTGCTAGAGGTAGTACAGACTCCTACAATGAGCAGTTCTTC. Protein sequence: CSARGSTDSYNEQFF.

This clonotype was recorded at least ten times. The chain uses TRBV20-1 and TRBJ2-3; TRBD2 might be the D (5 bases). This CDR3 contains 13 residues. CDR1 is DFQATT, CDR2 SNEGSKA, per germline (reference sequence). Trimming removed 5 bases from V and 3 bases from J, with 12 bases in between. The CDR3: CSASSGGTDTQYF. The DNA of the CDR3 is TGCAGTGCTTCCTCGGGCGGGACAGATACGCAGTATTTT.

This clonotype was picked up many times. This chain links TRBV11-2 with TRBJ2-5; the match to TRBD2 covers 8 bases. V lost 4 bases and J lost 9; bases outside the gene matches: 10. This CDR3 has 14 amino acids. Germline V gene data show CDR1 as SGHAT and CDR2 as FQNNGV. In DNA form, the CDR3 reads TGTGCCAGCAGCTCCCGGGCGGGAGGTAGGGCCCAGTACTTC. Its translation is CASSSRAGGRAQYF.

About this clonotype: Being one base from a much bigger clone, this may be a read error. The genes are TRBV2 and TRBJ2-5; D is possibly TRBD2 (7 bases). CDR3 length: 15 amino acids. CDR1 SNHLY and CDR2 FYNNEI come from the germline V gene. The V end was cut by 4 bases, the J end by 9 bases, with 21 bases between. As DNA, the CDR3 is TGTGCCAGCAGTGCGGAGGGGGGGCTCGGGGAGGCCCAGTACTTC. It translates to CASSAEGGLGEAQYF.

The chain is built from TRBV27 and TRBJ1-1, with a weak D call TRBD1 (5 bases). The CDR3 runs 15 residues. Trimming took 0 bases from V and 5 from J, leaving 13 bases between them. Germline V gene data show CDR1 as MNHEY and CDR2 as SMNVEV (reference sequence). In DNA, the CDR3 is TGTGCCAGCAGTTTATCAGGGCCCGGGGCGACTGAAGCTTTCTTT. This encodes CASSLSGPGATEAFF.